This TCR beta chain originates from a study of shared T cell receptors in the human thymus. Trimming left V 2 bases short and J 6 bases short, with 20 bases between. The CDR3 is 17 residues long. Per germline, CDR1 SGHTA and CDR2 FQGNSA. The data were produced by immunoSEQ multiplex PCR, yet TCRdb's version contains in-frame clones alone and is incomplete. The table records some 660,000 clones, more than 70% of them present only once. The data were also submitted as part of a second study, on human thymus T cells. That work states: Healthy Finnish infants undergoing corrective surgery for congenital heart defects were the donors. Thymic samples were excised during corrective heart operations. V and J genes seemed to be used with bias in thymic and blood repertoires. Among unrelated individuals, related research reported thymic repertoires that overlapped highly.

This sequence joins TRBV7-2 and TRBJ2-1; D might be TRBD2 (7 bases). This receptor was taken from a boy in the first two years of life with a congenital heart defect. Source material: thymocytes. The CDR3 nucleotides read TGTGCCAGCAGCTTACAGGTGGGGGGGCCGGCTCTCAATGAGCAGTTCTTC. Translation: CASSLQVGGPALNEQFF. Complete variable domain (other parts from reference TRBV7-2 and TRBJ2-1): GAGVSQSPSNKVTEKGKDVELRCDPISGHTALYWYRQSLGQGLEFLIYFQGNSAPDKSGLPSDRFSAERTGGSVSTLTIQRTQQEDSAVYLCASSLQVGGPALNEQFFGPGTRLTVL.